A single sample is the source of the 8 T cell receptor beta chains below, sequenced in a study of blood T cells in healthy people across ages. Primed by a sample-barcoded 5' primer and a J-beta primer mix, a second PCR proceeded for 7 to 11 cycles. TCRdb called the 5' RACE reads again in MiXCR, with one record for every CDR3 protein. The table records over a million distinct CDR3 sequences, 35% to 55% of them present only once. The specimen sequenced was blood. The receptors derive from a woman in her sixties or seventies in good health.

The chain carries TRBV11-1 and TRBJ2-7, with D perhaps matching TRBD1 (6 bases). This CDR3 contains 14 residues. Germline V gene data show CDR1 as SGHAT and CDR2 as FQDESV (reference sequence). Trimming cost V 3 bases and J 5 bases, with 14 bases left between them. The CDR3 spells CASSFGQNPDEQYF. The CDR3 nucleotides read TGTGCCAGCAGCTTCGGACAGAATCCCGACGAGCAGTACTTC.

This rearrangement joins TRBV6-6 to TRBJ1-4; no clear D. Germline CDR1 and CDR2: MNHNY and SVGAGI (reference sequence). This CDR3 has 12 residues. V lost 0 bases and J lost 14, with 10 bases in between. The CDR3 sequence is CASSYSPPRLFF. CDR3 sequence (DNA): TGTGCCAGCAGTTACTCCCCCCCCCGGCTGTTTTTT.

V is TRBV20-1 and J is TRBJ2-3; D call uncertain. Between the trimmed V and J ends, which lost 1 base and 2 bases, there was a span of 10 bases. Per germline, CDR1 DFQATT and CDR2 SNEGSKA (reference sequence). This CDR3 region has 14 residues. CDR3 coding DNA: TGCAGTGCTAGAGGACTTAGGGACACAGATACGCAGTATTTT. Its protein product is CSARGLRDTDTQYF.

The CDR3 sequence: CASSLNRPRDAQYF. CDR3 bases: TGTGCCAGCAGCTTAAACCGGCCGAGGGACGCGCAGTACTTC. The chain uses TRBV11-2 and TRBJ2-7; D may match TRBD1 or TRBD2 (5 bases each). Trimming shortened V by 2 bases and J by 9 bases, and 17 bases separated the two germline ends. From germline, CDR1 is SGHAT and CDR2 FQNNGV. This CDR3 has 14 amino acids.

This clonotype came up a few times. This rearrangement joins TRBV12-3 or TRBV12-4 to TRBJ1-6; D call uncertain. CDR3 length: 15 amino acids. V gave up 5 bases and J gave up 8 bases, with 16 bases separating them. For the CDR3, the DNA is TGTGCCAGCAGTGGTCGGGAACTTAAGGATTCACCCCTCCACTTT. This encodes CASSGRELKDSPLHF.

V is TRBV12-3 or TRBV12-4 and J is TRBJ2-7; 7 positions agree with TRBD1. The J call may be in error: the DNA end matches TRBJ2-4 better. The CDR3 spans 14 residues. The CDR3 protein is CASSVDRHQNIQYF. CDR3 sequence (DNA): TGTGCCAGCAGTGTGGACAGGCATCAAAACATTCAGTACTTC.

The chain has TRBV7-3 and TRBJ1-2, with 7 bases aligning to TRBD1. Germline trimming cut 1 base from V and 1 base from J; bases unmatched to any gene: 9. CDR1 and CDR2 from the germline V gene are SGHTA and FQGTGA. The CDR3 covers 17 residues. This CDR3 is CASSLIPDRDRNYGYTF. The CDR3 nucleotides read TGTGCCAGCAGCTTAATACCCGACAGGGATCGTAACTATGGCTACACCTTC.

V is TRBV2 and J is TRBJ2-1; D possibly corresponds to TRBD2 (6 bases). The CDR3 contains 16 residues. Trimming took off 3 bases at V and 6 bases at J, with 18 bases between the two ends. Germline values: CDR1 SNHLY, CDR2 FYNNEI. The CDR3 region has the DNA TGTGCCAGCAGTGACCTAGCGCCGATGAATGGCAATGAGCAGTTCTTC. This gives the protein CASSDLAPMNGNEQFF.